This T cell receptor beta chain was observed in a study of blood T cell repertoires in COVID-19. The CDR3 runs 11 residues. Trimming removed 4 bases at V and 4 bases at J, with 7 bases between. Germline CDR1 and CDR2: SQVTM and ANQGSEA. This clone came up once. The assay was immunoSEQ multiplex PCR, and TCRdb's table has in-frame clones only and misses some. The repertoire includes some 200,000 clones, 82% of them detected once, and over 4% sits in the top ten. Material: peripheral blood. This sequence joins TRBV29-1 and TRBJ1-1; D unresolved. The TCR sequence derives from a woman in her seventies with COVID-19, enrolled during active disease. The CDR3 loop reads CSVVLGTEAFF. CDR3 coding DNA: TGCAGCGTTGTACTAGGCACTGAAGCTTTCTTT.